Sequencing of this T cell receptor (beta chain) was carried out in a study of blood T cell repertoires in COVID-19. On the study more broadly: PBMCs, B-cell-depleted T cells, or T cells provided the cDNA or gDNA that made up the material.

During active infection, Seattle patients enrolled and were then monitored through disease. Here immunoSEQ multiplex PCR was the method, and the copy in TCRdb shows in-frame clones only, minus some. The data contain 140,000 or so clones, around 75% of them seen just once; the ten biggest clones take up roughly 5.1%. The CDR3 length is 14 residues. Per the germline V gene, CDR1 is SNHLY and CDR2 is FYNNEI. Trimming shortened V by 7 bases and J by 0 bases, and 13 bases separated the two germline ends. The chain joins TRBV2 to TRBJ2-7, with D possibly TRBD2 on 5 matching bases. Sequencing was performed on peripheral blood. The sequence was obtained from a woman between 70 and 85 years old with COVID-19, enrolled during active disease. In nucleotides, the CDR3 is TGTGCCAGCACCATCCCTGGGAGCTCCTACGAGCAGTACTTC. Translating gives CASTIPGSSYEQYF.